The entry below gives a single TCR beta chain sequence along with its context. Its antigen is not yet known. The sample holds no much larger clone one base away, and base qualities are not on file. The sample belongs to a study of shared clonotypes between healthy human individuals (dated by TCRdb to the early 2020s). About the investigation overall: A few men and a couple of women, aged 18 to 49 years, made up the cohort. The study deeply sequenced blood TCR repertoires of 5 or 6 healthy adults to estimate repertoire size and the extent of clonotype sharing between individuals. Libraries were prepared and TCR repertoires were sequenced by different laboratories using diverse techniques, in order to increase sequencing depth and limit assay-specific biases. Per donor, leukapheresis produced somewhere between about 0.94 and 10 billion PBMCs. On the study overall, not on this receptor specifically: Because the study included a small number of donors, the genetic and exposure-history diversity represented was limited. Pairwise subsampling led to the expectation that sequencing depth would affect the degree of clonotype sharing among donors. Sampling was restricted to blood, and TCR repertoires in tissues likely differ from the TCR repertoires found in blood.

Using the deep immunoSEQ assay, TCR CDR3 regions were amplified from genomic DNA by multiplex PCR. Extracted genomic DNA from each cell subset was distributed evenly across all wells of several immunoSEQ 96-well plates, and each plate was treated as a replicate. Each replicate PCR for unsorted PBMC received about 300 ng genomic DNA, equal to about 30,000 T cell genomes. Unsorted PBMC genomic DNA was sequenced across ten immunoSEQ deep assay plates. Purified libraries were quantified with a Qubit 3.0 fluorometer, sized on a Bioanalyzer 2100, and re-quantified with the KAPA Library Quantification kit. Every immunoSEQ 96-well plate was sequenced on a dedicated single-read 150-cycle Illumina NextSeq 550 flow cell. In the source study's methods: Because the immunoSEQ output included only junctional sequences and no quality scores, the filtering could not be the same as the filtering used for full-length reads. To assign V/J genes and CDR3, sequences were annotated using PyIR, a Python wrapper for IgBLAST v1.9, with IMGT germline references. Any read was removed if the V/J assignment was weak (E-value above 1e-6), the CDR3 was missing, or the read contained stop codons, out-of-frame junctions, or ambiguous translated residues. A V3J clonotype was defined by an identical inferred V gene, J gene, and CDR3 amino acid sequence. To compute the percentage overlap between repertoires, the number of shared unique clonotypes was divided by the size of the smaller repertoire. RTK rarefaction, the Chao1 estimator, and Recon v2.1 estimates of unobserved clonotypes were used to assess repertoire richness. TCRdb retrieved this table from immuneACCESS and kept in-frame rearrangements only. Not all clones are present; in checked studies, unresolved V genes account for under half, and no reason is known for the remainder. V, J and clone size are taken as reported in that table, and D and trimming were inferred from the DNA itself. The sample records some 470,000 clones, about 82% of which are singletons. 10% to 15% of the sample is taken by the ten largest.

Reading the germline V gene gives CDR1 MNHNS and CDR2 SASEGT. V drops 5 bases and J drops 1 base, leaving 9 bases in between. The CDR3 has 14 amino acids, counting the end cysteine and phenylalanine. The kept DNA is CDR3 alone, 42 bases in frame from the first base. Donors were healthy HIV-negative adults with no recently reported acute infections or vaccinations. Every donor was a Caucasian adult living in Nashville, Tennessee, USA. For unsorted samples, some 87 million PBMCs were counted, and genomic DNA was extracted using the QIAamp DNA Blood Mini kit. After blood collection by leukapheresis, PBMCs were isolated using Ficoll-Histopaque density gradient centrifugation and then cryopreserved in the vapor phase of liquid nitrogen.

This chain joins TRBV6-1 to TRBJ1-5; the D gene assignment is ambiguous. The sequencing input was PBMCs. The source of this sequence is a woman aged 40 to 49 in good health. Some clones in this sample may be carry-over from other donors' samples. Here is the DNA: TGTGCCAGCAGTTATGGGGTGAGCAATCAGCCCCAGCATTTT. This is translated as CASSYGVSNQPQHF.